This entry describes one TCR beta chain. What antigen it recognizes has not been identified. The sample holds no much larger clone one base away, and base qualities are not on file. Sequenced on an Illumina NovaSeq 6000. cDNA libraries for TCRalpha and TCRbeta were prepared by 5'RACE using constant-segment primers, with sample barcodes and unique molecular identifiers added. RNA was extracted from every sample with Trizol reagent. Libraries were amplified in two PCR steps, with a second sample barcode and Illumina TruSeq adapters added in the second step. Libraries were sequenced on an Illumina NovaSeq with 2 x 150 bp paired-end reads. The source study handled its data this way. Reads were demultiplexed and collapsed into UMI-guided consensus sequences with migec v1.2.7. With mixcr v2.1.11, UMI consensuses were aligned to TRA and TRB V and J templates and assembled into clonotypes. A clonotype was counted as expanded or contracted only when both edgeR and NoisET called the clonotype significant, with the noise models trained on biological replicates. For edgeR calls, the cutoffs were a false discovery rate-adjusted p below 0.01 and a log2 fold-change threshold of 1. As an exploratory analysis of dynamics, max-normalized trajectories of the 1000 most abundant clonotypes were examined with PCA combined with hierarchical clustering. The CD4 or CD8 phenotype of responding clones was assigned using the separately sequenced CD4+ and CD8+ repertoires. The public reads were reprocessed in TCRdb via fastp at Q25 and MiXCR, keeping in-frame beta chains. Identical CDR3 proteins give one entry, which carries the most common genes and DNA. The V and J calls were not made by the authors but by TCRdb's processing. The table for this sample lists roughly 350,000 distinct CDR3 sequences; around a fifth of them were counted only once. Around 12% of the sample is held by the ten biggest clonotypes.

The sample comes from a study of T-cell memory formation after mild COVID-19 (dated by TCRdb to the early 2020s). For context, the study as a whole: Most TCR sequence clusters were specific to one of the two donors. T-cell clones expanding and contracting after mild COVID-19 in a couple of donors were tracked by longitudinal TCRalpha and TCRbeta repertoire sequencing. Two young, previously healthy adult volunteers, one female and one male, were included in the cohort.

Overall study results and their limits: Some responding clones were detected in pre-infection memory, which suggested that pre-existing cross-reactive memory T cells had joined the SARS-CoV-2 response. Only a couple of mild cases were covered in the study, and larger cohorts including severe cases with pre-infection samples were considered necessary. Balanced CD4/CD8 phenotypes were observed for clones contracting from day 15 to 85, whereas a bias towards CD4+ was observed for a second wave of clones expanding from day 15 to 37. The second-wave clones that peaked on day 37 were not confirmed to be SARS-CoV-2 specific. Contracting CD4+ clones turned up mainly in the CM and EM memory subsets, whereas EMRA was where CD8+ clones were enriched.

Ficoll-Paque density gradient centrifugation was used to isolate PBMCs. According to the germline V gene, CDR1 reads SGHRS and CDR2 reads YFSETQ. The CDR3 contains 13 residues, cysteine and phenylalanine counted. Only the CDR3 part of the read is kept: 39 bases, read in frame from the first base. V and J are truncated by 0 bases and 2 bases respectively, leaving an intervening sequence of 5 bases. This receptor chain uses TRBV5-1 and TRBJ1-1, with no confidently assigned D gene. The TCR comes from an adult woman who had mild COVID-19 (a few samples of this study predate the infection). The sample titles of this study are shuffled in the database, so cell type and time point are left out; the donor was told from shared clones. Sequencing was carried out using PBMCs or a T cell subset sorted from them (not recorded which). The CDR3 sequence is CASSLDHNTEAFF. Here is the DNA: TGCGCCAGCAGCTTGGATCATAACACTGAAGCTTTCTTT.